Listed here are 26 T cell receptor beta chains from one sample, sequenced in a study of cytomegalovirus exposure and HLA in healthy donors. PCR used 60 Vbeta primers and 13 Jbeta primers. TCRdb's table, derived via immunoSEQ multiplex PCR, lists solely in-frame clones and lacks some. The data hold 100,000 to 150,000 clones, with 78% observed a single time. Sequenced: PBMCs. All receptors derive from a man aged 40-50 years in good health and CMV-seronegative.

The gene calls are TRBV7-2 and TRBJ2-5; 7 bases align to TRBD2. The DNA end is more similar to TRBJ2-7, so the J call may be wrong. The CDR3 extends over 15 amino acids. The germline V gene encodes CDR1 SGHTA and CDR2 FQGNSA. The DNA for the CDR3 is TGTGCCAGCAGCTTACTAGCGGCCCCGTCCTACGAGCAGTACTTC. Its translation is CASSLLAAPSYEQYF.

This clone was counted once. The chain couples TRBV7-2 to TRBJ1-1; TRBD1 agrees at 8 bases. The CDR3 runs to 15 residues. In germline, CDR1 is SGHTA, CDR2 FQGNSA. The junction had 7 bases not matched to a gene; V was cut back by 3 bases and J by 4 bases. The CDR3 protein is CASSFLGQGSTEAFF. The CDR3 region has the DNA TGTGCCAGCAGCTTTCTCGGACAGGGATCCACTGAAGCTTTCTTT.

CDR3 coding DNA: TGTGCCAGTAGTATGGGCAGATCCTACGAGCAGTACTTC. It encodes CASSMGRSYEQYF. The V call is TRBV19, the J call TRBJ2-7; D not resolved. The CDR3 is 13 amino acids. The V end lost 3 bases, the J end lost 1 base, and 7 bases lay between the germline ends. CDR1 and CDR2 from the germline V gene are LNHDA and SQIVND (reference sequence).

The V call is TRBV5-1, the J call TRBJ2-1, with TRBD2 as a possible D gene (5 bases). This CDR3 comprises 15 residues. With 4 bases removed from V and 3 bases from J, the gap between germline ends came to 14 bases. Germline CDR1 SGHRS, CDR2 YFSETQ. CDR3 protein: CASSPGEGLYNEQFF. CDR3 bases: TGCGCCAGCAGCCCCGGGGAAGGACTCTACAATGAGCAGTTCTTC.

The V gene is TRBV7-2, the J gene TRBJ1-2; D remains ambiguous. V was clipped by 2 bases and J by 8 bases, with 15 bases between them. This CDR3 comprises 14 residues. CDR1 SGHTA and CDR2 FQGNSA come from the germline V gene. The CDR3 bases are TGTGCCAGCAGCTTAAACCCCGTGGCGGGGGGCTACACCTTC. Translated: CASSLNPVAGGYTF.

The CDR3 DNA sequence: TGTGCCAGTCACCGGGACAACAATCAGCCCCAGCATTTT. Protein sequence: CASHRDNNQPQHF. The J gene is TRBJ1-5, the V gene TRBV19, with D possibly matching TRBD1 (6 bases). The CDR3 has 13 residues. V was pared by 8 bases and J by 3 bases, with 11 bases between. Looked up from germline, CDR1 is LNHDA and CDR2 is SQIVND (reference sequence).

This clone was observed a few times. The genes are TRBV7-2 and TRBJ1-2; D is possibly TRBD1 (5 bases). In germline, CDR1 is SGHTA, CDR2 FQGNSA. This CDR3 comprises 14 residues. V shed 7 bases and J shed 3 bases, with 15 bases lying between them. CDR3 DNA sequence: TGTGCCAGCAAACCGAGACAGTCCCACTATGGCTACACCTTC. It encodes CASKPRQSHYGYTF.

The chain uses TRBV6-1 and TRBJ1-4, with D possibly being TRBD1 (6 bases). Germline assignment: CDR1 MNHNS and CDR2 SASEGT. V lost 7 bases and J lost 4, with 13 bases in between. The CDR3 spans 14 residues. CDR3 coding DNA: TGTGCCAGCACCACCAGGGGCGTTAATGAAAAACTGTTTTTT. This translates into CASTTRGVNEKLFF.

The CDR3 region has the DNA TGTGCCAGCAGCCGACCGGCGGGGTTCTCCTACGAGCAGTACTTC. Amino acid sequence: CASSRPAGFSYEQYF. The chain is built from TRBV28 and TRBJ2-7, with TRBD2 as a possible D gene (6 bases). V gave up 6 bases and J gave up 0 bases, with 15 bases separating them. Looked up from germline, CDR1 is MDHEN and CDR2 is SYDVKM. The CDR3 covers 15 residues.

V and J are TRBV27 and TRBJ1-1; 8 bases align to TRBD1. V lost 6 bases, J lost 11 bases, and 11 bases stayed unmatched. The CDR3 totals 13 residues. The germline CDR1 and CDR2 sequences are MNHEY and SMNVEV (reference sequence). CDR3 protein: CASRRDRTGSAFF. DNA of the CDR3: TGTGCCAGCAGAAGAGACAGGACAGGGTCGGCTTTCTTT.

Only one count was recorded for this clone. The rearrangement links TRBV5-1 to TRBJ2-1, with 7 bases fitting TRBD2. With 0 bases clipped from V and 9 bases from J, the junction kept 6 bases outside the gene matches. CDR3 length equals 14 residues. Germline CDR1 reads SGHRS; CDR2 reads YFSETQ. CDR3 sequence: CASSLGAGDGEQFF. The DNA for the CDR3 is TGCGCCAGCAGCTTGGGTGCGGGGGACGGTGAGCAGTTCTTC.

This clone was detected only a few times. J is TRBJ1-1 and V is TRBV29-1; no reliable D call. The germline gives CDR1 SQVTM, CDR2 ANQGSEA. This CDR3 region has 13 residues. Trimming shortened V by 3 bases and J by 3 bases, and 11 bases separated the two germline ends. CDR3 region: CSVEERLDTEAFF. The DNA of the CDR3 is TGCAGCGTTGAGGAGCGCTTGGACACTGAAGCTTTCTTT.

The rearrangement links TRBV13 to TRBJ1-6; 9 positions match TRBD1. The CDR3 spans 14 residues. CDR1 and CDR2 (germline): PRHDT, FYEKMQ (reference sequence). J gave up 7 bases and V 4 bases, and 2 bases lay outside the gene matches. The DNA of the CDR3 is TGTGCCAGCAGCTGGGGACAGGGAAATTCACCCCTCCACTTT. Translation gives CASSWGQGNSPLHF.

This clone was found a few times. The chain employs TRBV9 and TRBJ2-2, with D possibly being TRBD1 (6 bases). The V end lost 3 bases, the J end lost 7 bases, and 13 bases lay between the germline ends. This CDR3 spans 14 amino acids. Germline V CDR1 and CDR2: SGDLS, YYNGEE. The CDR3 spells CASSGGHTGGELFF. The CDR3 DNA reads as TGTGCCAGCAGCGGGGGACATACGGGCGGGGAGCTGTTTTTT.

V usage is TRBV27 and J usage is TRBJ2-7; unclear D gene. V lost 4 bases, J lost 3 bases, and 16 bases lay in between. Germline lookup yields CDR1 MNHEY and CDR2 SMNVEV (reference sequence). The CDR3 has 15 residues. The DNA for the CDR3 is TGTGCCAGCAGTTCCCACCCGCAACTGATCTACGAGCAGTACTTC. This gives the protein CASSSHPQLIYEQYF.

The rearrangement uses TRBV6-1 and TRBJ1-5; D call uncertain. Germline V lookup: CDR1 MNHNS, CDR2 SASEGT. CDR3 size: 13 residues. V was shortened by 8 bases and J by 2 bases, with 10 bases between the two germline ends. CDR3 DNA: TGTGCCAGCCACTCCGCTGGCAATCAGCCCCAGCATTTT. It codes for CASHSAGNQPQHF.

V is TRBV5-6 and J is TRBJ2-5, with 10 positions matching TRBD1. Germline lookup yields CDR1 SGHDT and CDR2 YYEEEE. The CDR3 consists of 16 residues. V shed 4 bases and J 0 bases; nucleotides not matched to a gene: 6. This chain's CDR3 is CASSLRTGGYQETQYF. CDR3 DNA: TGTGCCAGCAGCCTACGGACAGGGGGGTACCAAGAGACCCAGTACTTC.

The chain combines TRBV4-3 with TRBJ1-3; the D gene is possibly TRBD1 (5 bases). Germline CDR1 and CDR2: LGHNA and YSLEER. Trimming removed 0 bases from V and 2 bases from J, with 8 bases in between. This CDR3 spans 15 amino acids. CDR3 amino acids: CASSQDRQPGNTIYF. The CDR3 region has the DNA TGCGCCAGCAGCCAAGATCGACAGCCTGGAAACACCATATATTTT.

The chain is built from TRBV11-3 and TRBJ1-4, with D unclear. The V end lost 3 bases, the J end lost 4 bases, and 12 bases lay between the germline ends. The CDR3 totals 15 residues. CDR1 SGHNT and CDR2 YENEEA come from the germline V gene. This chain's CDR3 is CASSLGTQDNEKLFF. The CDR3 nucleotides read TGTGCCAGCAGCTTGGGTACGCAGGATAATGAAAAACTGTTTTTT.

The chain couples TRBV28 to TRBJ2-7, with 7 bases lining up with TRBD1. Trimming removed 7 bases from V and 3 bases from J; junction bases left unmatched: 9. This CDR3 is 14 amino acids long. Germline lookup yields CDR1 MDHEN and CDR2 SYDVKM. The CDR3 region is CASTLDRWNYEQYF. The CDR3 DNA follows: TGTGCCAGCACCCTGGACAGGTGGAACTACGAGCAGTACTTC.

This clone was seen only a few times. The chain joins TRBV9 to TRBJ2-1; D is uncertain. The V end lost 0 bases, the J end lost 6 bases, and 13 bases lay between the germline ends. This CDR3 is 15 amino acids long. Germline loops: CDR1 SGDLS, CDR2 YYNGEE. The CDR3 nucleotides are TGTGCCAGCAGCGTAGATCCGGTCCCAGGCAATGAGCAGTTCTTC. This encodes CASSVDPVPGNEQFF.

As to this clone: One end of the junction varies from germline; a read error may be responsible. In DNA form, the CDR3 reads TGTGCCAGCAGTTATGGACAGGCTTATGCTGGGGCCAACGGCCTGACTTTC. Amino acids: CASSYGQAYAGANGLTF. V and J are TRBV27 and TRBJ2-6, with 7 bases lining up with TRBD1. This CDR3 contains 17 residues. Germline CDR1 MNHEY, CDR2 SMNVEV (reference sequence).

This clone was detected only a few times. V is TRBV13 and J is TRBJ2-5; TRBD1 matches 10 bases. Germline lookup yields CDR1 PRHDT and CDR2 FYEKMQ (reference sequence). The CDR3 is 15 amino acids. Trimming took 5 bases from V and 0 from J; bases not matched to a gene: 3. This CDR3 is CASSADRGYQETQYF. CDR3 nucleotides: TGTGCCAGCAGCGCGGACAGGGGGTACCAAGAGACCCAGTACTTC. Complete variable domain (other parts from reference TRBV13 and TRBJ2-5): AAGVIQSPRHLIKEKRETATLKCYPIPRHDTVYWYQQGPGQDPQFLISFYEKMQSDKGSIPDRFSAQQFSDYHSELNMSSLELGDSALYFCASSADRGYQETQYFGPGTRLLVL.

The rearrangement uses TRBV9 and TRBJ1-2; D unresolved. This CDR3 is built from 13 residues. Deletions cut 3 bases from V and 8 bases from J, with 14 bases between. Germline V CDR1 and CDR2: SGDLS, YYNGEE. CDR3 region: CASSETPRGGYTF. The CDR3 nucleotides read TGTGCCAGCAGCGAGACACCCCGGGGAGGCTACACCTTC.

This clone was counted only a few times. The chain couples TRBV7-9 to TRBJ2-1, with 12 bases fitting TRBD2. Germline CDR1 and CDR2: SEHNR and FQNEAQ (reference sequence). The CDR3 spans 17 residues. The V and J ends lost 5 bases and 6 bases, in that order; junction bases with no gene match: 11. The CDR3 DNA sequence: TGTGCCAGCAGCCCATCCACTAGCGGGGGGTTCCGCAATGAGCAGTTCTTC. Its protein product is CASSPSTSGGFRNEQFF.

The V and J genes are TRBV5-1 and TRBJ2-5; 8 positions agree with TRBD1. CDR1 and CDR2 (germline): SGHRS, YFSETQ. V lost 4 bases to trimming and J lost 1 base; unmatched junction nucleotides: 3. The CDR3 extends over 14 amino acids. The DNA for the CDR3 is TGCGCCAGCAGCCCGGGACAGGTCCAAGAGACCCAGTACTTC. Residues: CASSPGQVQETQYF.